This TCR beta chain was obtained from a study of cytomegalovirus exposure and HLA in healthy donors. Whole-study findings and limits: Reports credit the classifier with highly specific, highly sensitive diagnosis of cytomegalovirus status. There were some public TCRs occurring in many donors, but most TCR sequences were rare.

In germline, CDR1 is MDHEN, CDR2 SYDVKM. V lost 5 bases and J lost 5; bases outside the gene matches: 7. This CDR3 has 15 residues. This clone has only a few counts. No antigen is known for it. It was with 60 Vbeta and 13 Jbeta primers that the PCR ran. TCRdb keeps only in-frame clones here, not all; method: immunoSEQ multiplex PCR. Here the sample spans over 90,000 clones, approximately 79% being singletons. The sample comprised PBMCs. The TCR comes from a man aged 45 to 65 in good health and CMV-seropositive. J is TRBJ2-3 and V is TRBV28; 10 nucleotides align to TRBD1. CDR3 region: CASSARQGAGDTQYF. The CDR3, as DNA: TGTGCCAGCAGTGCGCGACAGGGGGCCGGAGATACGCAGTATTTT.